This T cell receptor beta chain was sequenced for a study of beta chain features in type 1 diabetes. Sorting gave populations that all exceeded 98% purity. Regarding the study as a whole: Type 1 diabetes patients had moderately but significantly shorter TCRB CDR3s in all four CD4+ subsets. A potential PCR bias toward shorter templates would be equal in patient and control samples.

Per germline, CDR1 SGHRS and CDR2 YFSETQ. The V end was cut by 5 bases, the J end by 8 bases, with 13 bases between. This CDR3 spans 12 amino acids. This clone was counted between two and nine times. The target antigen is unknown. Isolated RNA was reverse transcribed in full, so expressed TCRB transcripts were sequenced. TCRdb's copy holds only in-frame clones and misses some; the assay was immunoSEQ multiplex PCR. The sample shows about 230,000 clones, 16% of them seen only once. The chain carries TRBV5-1 and TRBJ1-2, with D hard to call. The sequencing input was naive CD4+ T cells from blood. This sequence was found in a young man with type 1 diabetes. DNA for the CDR3: TGCGCCAGCAGTCATGACGGAGGCGGCTACACCTTC. It yields the protein CASSHDGGGYTF. The full variable domain, in which reference TRBV5-1 and TRBJ1-2 provide the parts outside the CDR3, is KAGVTQTPRYLIKTRGQQVTLSCSPISGHRSVSWYQQTPGQGLQFLFEYFSETQRNKGNFPGRFSGRQFSNSRSEMNVSTLELGDSALYLCASSHDGGGYTFGSGTRLTVV.